This is a list of T cell receptor beta chains from one sample in a study of T cell responses to AZD1222 COVID-19 vaccine. Assay: immunoSEQ multiplex PCR; the TCRdb copy retains only in-frame clones and omits some. The sample comprises about 100,000 clones, 88% of which are singletons, and under 2% rests with the top ten. This sample comprised peripheral blood, obtained on day 0 of AZD1222 vaccination. Receptor source: an adult in good health. Both conserved end residues are part of each CDR3. A D gene is named only where the DNA matches it firmly. Rows may omit the clone size; those that give it use once, few, many or a size class.

>-|-|TRBJ2-7|TRBV6-2/TRBV6-3
TGTGCCAGCAGTATGGACGGAGGACAGTCTCGGGAGCAGTACTTC
CASSMDGGQSREQYF
>-|TRBD1|TRBJ2-7|TRBV4-3
TGCGCCAGCAGCCAATGGGGACAGACCTACGAGCAGTACTTC
CASSQWGQTYEQYF
>once|-|TRBJ1-1|TRBV6-1
TGTGCCAGCAGTGAAAGGGGGTTAACTGAAGCTTTCTTT
CASSERGLTEAFF
>-|-|TRBJ2-7|TRBV28
TGTGCCAGCAGTTTCGGAGGAGGGGGCTATTTGGGGCAGTACTTC
CASSFGGGGYLGQYF
>-|-|TRBJ2-1|TRBV5-6
TGTGCCAGCAGCGTCATCTACAATGAGCAGTTCTTC
CASSVIYNEQFF
>-|TRBD2|TRBJ2-1|TRBV10-3
TGTGCCATCAGTACTAGCGGGAGATCCTACAATGAGCAGTTCTTC
CAISTSGRSYNEQFF
>-|-|TRBJ2-7|TRBV2
TGTGCCAGCCTTAGACCCGCAGGGGCTAACTACGAGCAGTACTTC
CASLRPAGANYEQYF
>-|-|TRBJ1-2|TRBV7-9
TGTGCCAGCAGCTTCCAGGGGAACTATGGCTACACCTTC
CASSFQGNYGYTF
>once|TRBD1|TRBJ1-1|TRBV19
TGTGCCACCACGAACGGACAGGGGCTGAACACTGAAGCTTTCTTT
CATTNGQGLNTEAFF
>-|-|TRBJ1-2|TRBV6-1
TGTGCCAGCAGTGAAGCGAGGGAGGGGATGGACTATGGCTACACCTTC
CASSEAREGMDYGYTF
>-|-|TRBJ1-3|TRBV4-1
TGCGCCAGCAGCCAAGGTCGGGACATAGGAAACACCATATATTTT
CASSQGRDIGNTIYF
>-|-|TRBJ2-3|TRBV30
TGTGCCTGGAGGCGGAGGGACACCTACACAGATACGCAGTATTTT
CAWRRRDTYTDTQYF
>-|TRBD1|TRBJ2-3|TRBV5-4
TGTGCCAGCAGCTCGACAGGGGGCGGCACAGATACGCAGTATTTT
CASSSTGGGTDTQYF
>-|-|TRBJ1-5|TRBV6-5
TGTGCCACCCGGGGGGAACAGAGCAATCAGCCCCAGCATTTT
CATRGEQSNQPQHF
>-|TRBD1|TRBJ1-2|TRBV10-3
TGTGCCATCAGTGAAACAGGGGTCGGCTATGGCTACACCTTC
CAISETGVGYGYTF
>-|-|TRBJ2-5|TRBV27
TGTGCCAGCCCCCCCCCGCTAGCGCCCCAAGAGACCCAGTACTTC
CASPPPLAPQETQYF
>-|TRBD1|TRBJ1-6|TRBV4-2
TGTGCCAGCAGCCAAGTGGGGGACAGGGTATCACCCCTCCACTTT
CASSQVGDRVSPLHF
>-|TRBD1|TRBJ1-6|TRBV19
TGTGCCAGTAGTAGCTGGACAGGACTCAATTCACCCCTCCACTTT
CASSSWTGLNSPLHF
>-|TRBD2|TRBJ2-1|TRBV27
TGTGCCAGCAGTTTGGGAGGGGAAGATGAGCAGTTCTTC
CASSLGGEDEQFF
>-|-|TRBJ2-1|TRBV10-2
TGCGCCAGCAGTGTTGACAGGTCACAGCAGTTCTTC
CASSVDRSQQFF
>few|-|TRBJ2-7|TRBV5-4
TGTGCCAGCAGCTCGGGCTTCTACGAGCAGTACTTC
CASSSGFYEQYF
>once|TRBD2|TRBJ2-7|TRBV7-2
TGTGCCAGCAGCCCCGGTAGCGGGAGACCCTACGAGCAGTACTTC
CASSPGSGRPYEQYF
>-|-|TRBJ1-4|TRBV30
TGTGCCTGGAGTGTACAAACAACTAATGAAAAACTGTTTTTT
CAWSVQTTNEKLFF
>-|-|TRBJ1-5|TRBV7-2
TGTGCCAGCAGCTTTGAACCCTCCCAGCCCCAGCATTTT
CASSFEPSQPQHF
>-|-|TRBJ1-1|TRBV6-5
TGTGCCAGCAGTTACTCGACAGGGAACACTGAAGCTTTCTTT
CASSYSTGNTEAFF
>-|TRBD2|TRBJ2-1|TRBV27
TGTGCCAGCTCGCGGGAGGGCCCCTCCTACAATGAGCAGTTCTTC
CASSREGPSYNEQFF
>once|-|TRBJ2-1|TRBV3-1/TRBV3-2
TGTGCCAGCAGCCGCGACTCCGGGAGAAATCAGCAGTTCTTC
CASSRDSGRNQQFF
>-|-|TRBJ1-1|TRBV24-1
TGTGCCACCAGTGATCGAAACACTGAAGCTTTCTTT
CATSDRNTEAFF
>-|-|TRBJ1-1|TRBV7-9
TGTGCCAGCAGCTCCTCAGGAGGGGCAGGGGAAGCTTTCTTT
CASSSSGGAGEAFF
>-|TRBD1|TRBJ1-4|TRBV7-9
TGTGCCAGCAGCCGGGACAGGGGGAGGAAAGAAAAACTGTTTTTT
CASSRDRGRKEKLFF
>-|-|TRBJ2-7|TRBV5-8
TGTGCCAGCAGCTTGAGCGAGCAGTACTTC
CASSLSEQYF
>-|-|TRBJ1-2|TRBV19
TGTGCCAGTAGTATTCTCCACATAACTAACTATGGCTACACCTTC
CASSILHITNYGYTF
>-|-|TRBJ1-3|TRBV7-2
TGTGCCAGCAGCCAAAGTCCGGCCGGAAACACCATATATTTT
CASSQSPAGNTIYF
>-|TRBD1|TRBJ1-1|TRBV14
TGTGCCAGCAGCCGGCAGGGGGGTGCTGAAGCTTTCTTT
CASSRQGGAEAFF
>-|TRBD2|TRBJ2-5|TRBV18
TGTGCCAGCTCCCTCATTAGCGGGATCCAAGAGACCCAGTACTTC
CASSLISGIQETQYF
>-|-|TRBJ1-1|TRBV18
TGTGCCAGCTCACCCCTCCGGGCGAACACTGAAGCTTTCTTT
CASSPLRANTEAFF
>-|TRBD2|TRBJ2-1|TRBV3-1/TRBV3-2
TGTGCCAGCAGCCCCCTCGGGGCTAGCGGGAGTAGGAGCTCCTACAATGAGCAGTTCTTC
CASSPLGASGSRSSYNEQFF
>-|TRBD1|TRBJ1-5|TRBV28
TGTGCCAGCAGCCACCGACAGGGGGAAGTAAATCAGCCCCAGCATTTT
CASSHRQGEVNQPQHF
>-|-|TRBJ1-1|TRBV25-1
TGTGCCAGCAGTGAACGTGGGGATAGGGCTTTCTTT
CASSERGDRAFF
>-|TRBD1|TRBJ1-1|TRBV6-2/TRBV6-3
TGTGCCAGCAGCCAGACAGGGGGAGTGAACACTGAAGCTTTCTTT
CASSQTGGVNTEAFF
>-|-|TRBJ1-4|TRBV5-8
TGTGCCAGCAGCTTGGCCCGCGGAGCTAATGAAAAACTGTTTTTT
CASSLARGANEKLFF
>-|-|TRBJ1-1|TRBV12-3/TRBV12-4
TGTGCCAGCAGCTACGGGGCCGGGATGGGAGCTTTCTTT
CASSYGAGMGAFF
>-|TRBD1|TRBJ2-1|TRBV5-6
TGTGCCAGCAGCGATCCTCTAGGCAAGGGGGCTAATTACAATGAGCAGTTCTTC
CASSDPLGKGANYNEQFF
>-|-|TRBJ1-2|TRBV27
TGTGCCAGCAGTTACGGGGGATCCTATGGCTACACCTTC
CASSYGGSYGYTF
>-|TRBD2|TRBJ2-1|TRBV2
TGTGCCAGCATTAGGACTAGCGGGTACAGCTCCTACAATGAGCAGTTCTTC
CASIRTSGYSSYNEQFF
>-|TRBD1|TRBJ2-7|TRBV4-1
TGCGCCAGCAGCCAAGATTTGGACAGGGTAAACTACGAGCAGTACTTC
CASSQDLDRVNYEQYF
>-|-|TRBJ2-2|TRBV28
TGTGCCAGCAGTTTACGTGGGCTCGGGGAGCTGTTTTTT
CASSLRGLGELFF
>-|-|TRBJ2-1|TRBV7-3
TGTGCCAGCAGCGCGGGAAACGGCAATGAGCAGTTCTTC
CASSAGNGNEQFF
>-|TRBD1|TRBJ2-1|TRBV7-8
TGTGCCAGCAGCTCCACGAGGGCAGTGGGGACAGGCCAATACAATGAGCAGTTCTTC
CASSSTRAVGTGQYNEQFF
>once|-|TRBJ2-5|TRBV27
TGTGCCAGCACCCTCTCTCAAGAGACCCAGTACTTC
CASTLSQETQYF